Shown below are 32 T cell receptor beta chains from a single sample sequenced in a study of blood T cells in healthy people across ages. The authors ran a second PCR of about 7 to 11 cycles using a sample-barcoded 5' primer and a J-beta primer mix. MiXCR, applied by TCRdb to the 5' RACE reads, yields one record per CDR3 protein. The sample shows around 820,000 distinct CDR3 sequences, around 25% of them seen only once. This sample also appeared in a second study, on T cells of mothers and their children.

Sequenced material: blood. Receptors originate from a boy aged 5-17 years in good health.

Ten or more counts support this clonotype. The chain recombines TRBV27 with TRBJ1-4; D ambiguous. Trimming cost V 2 bases and J 3 bases, with 10 bases left between them. The CDR3 sequence is 15 residues long. Germline values: CDR1 MNHEY, CDR2 SMNVEV (reference sequence). The CDR3 bases are TGTGCCAGCAGTTTAATAGGGCTGGCTAATGAAAAACTGTTTTTT. Encoded protein: CASSLIGLANEKLFF.

This rearrangement joins TRBV4-3 to TRBJ1-6; D gene ambiguous. This CDR3 region has 16 residues. Trimming removed 0 bases from V and 10 bases from J, with 16 bases in between. The germline gives CDR1 LGHNA, CDR2 YSLEER. The CDR3 DNA reads TGCGCCAGCAGCCAAGATAATCTGGGCCTTGGATCACCCCTCCACTTT. As protein: CASSQDNLGLGSPLHF.

The rearrangement uses TRBV5-4 and TRBJ2-3, with D uncertain. CDR3 length equals 15 residues. Germline lookup yields CDR1 SGHNT and CDR2 YYREEE (reference sequence). V was pared by 5 bases and J by 2 bases, with 15 bases between. The CDR3 nucleotides read TGTGCCAGCAGTAATCTAGTGAATCCCACAGATACGCAGTATTTT. Encoded protein: CASSNLVNPTDTQYF.

This chain joins TRBV4-3 and TRBJ2-3; 9 positions match TRBD2. Germline trimming cut 0 bases from V and 4 bases from J; bases unmatched to any gene: 5. CDR1 and CDR2 from the germline V gene are LGHNA and YSLEER. This CDR3 spans 16 amino acids. Here the CDR3 DNA reads TGCGCCAGCAGCCAAGAAGAACTAGCGGGTTCAGATACGCAGTATTTT. The encoded protein is CASSQEELAGSDTQYF.

The chain couples TRBV6-1 to TRBJ2-7; 9 nucleotides align to TRBD1. The CDR3 extends over 16 amino acids. The germline CDR1 and CDR2 sequences are MNHNS and SASEGT. V lost 8 bases to trimming and J lost 0 bases; unmatched junction nucleotides: 11. The CDR3, as DNA: TGTGCCAGCGGTGGACAGGGGACAACGATCTCCTACGAGCAGTACTTC. Its protein is CASGGQGTTISYEQYF.

Only a few counts were recorded for this clonotype. This sequence joins TRBV29-1 and TRBJ1-4; 7 positions agree with TRBD1. This CDR3 spans 13 amino acids. The V gene end was trimmed by 6 bases and the J gene end by 3 bases; junction bases not matched to a gene: 4. From germline, CDR1 is SQVTM and CDR2 ANQGSEA. CDR3: CSVQQGSNEKLFF. The CDR3 DNA reads as TGCAGCGTCCAACAGGGGTCTAATGAAAAACTGTTTTTT. Variable domain in full (rest from reference TRBV29-1 and TRBJ1-4): SAVISQKPSRDICQRGTSLTIQCQVDSQVTMMFWYRQQPGQSLTLIATANQGSEATYESGFVIDKFPISRPNLTFSTLTVSNMSPEDSSIYLCSVQQGSNEKLFFGSGTQLSVL.

J is TRBJ2-5 and V is TRBV7-2; D may be TRBD1 or TRBD2 (6 bases each). Trimming took off 5 bases at V and 1 base at J, with 8 bases between the two ends. From germline, CDR1 is SGHTA and CDR2 FQGNSA. The CDR3 spans 13 residues. CDR3 region: CASSGGRQETQYF. CDR3 nucleotides: TGTGCCAGCAGCGGGGGGCGCCAAGAGACCCAGTACTTC. Full variable domain (rest looked up from reference TRBV7-2 and TRBJ2-5): GAGVSQSPSNKVTEKGKDVELRCDPISGHTALYWYRQSLGQGLEFLIYFQGNSAPDKSGLPSDRFSAERTGGSVSTLTIQRTQQEDSAVYLCASSGGRQETQYFGPGTRLLVL.

This chain joins TRBV11-1 and TRBJ2-6; D tentatively fits TRBD1 or TRBD2 (5 bases each). Germline CDR1 reads SGHAT; CDR2 reads FQDESV (reference sequence). The CDR3 length is 17 residues. V gave up 10 bases and J gave up 0 bases, with 19 bases separating them. In DNA form, the CDR3 reads TGTGCCACCGAATACCGGGACCCTAACTCTGGGGCCAACGTCCTGACTTTC. Protein: CATEYRDPNSGANVLTF.

This clonotype was counted a few times. The V call is TRBV6-1, the J call TRBJ2-7, with D unclear. With 4 bases removed from V and 1 base from J, the gap between germline ends came to 11 bases. This CDR3 has 14 amino acids. In germline, CDR1 is MNHNS, CDR2 SASEGT. The CDR3: CASSVGTNSYEQYF. The CDR3 DNA follows: TGTGCCAGCAGTGTCGGCACAAATTCCTACGAGCAGTACTTC.

This clonotype showed up just a few times. The CDR3 coding sequence is TGTGCCAGTAGTATAAGTTCTAGCGGGACCCATCAAAACACAGATACGCAGTATTTT. Its translation: CASSISSSGTHQNTDTQYF. V gene TRBV19 combines with J gene TRBJ2-3, with 9 bases fitting TRBD2. The germline V gene encodes CDR1 LNHDA and CDR2 SQIVND (reference sequence). V lost 2 bases and J lost 2; bases outside the gene matches: 14. The CDR3 contains 19 residues.

This clonotype has more than one count but fewer than ten. J is TRBJ2-7 and V is TRBV25-1, with TRBD1 identical over 9 bases. Looked up from germline, CDR1 is MGHDK and CDR2 is SYGVNS. Trimming cost V 5 bases and J 5 bases; bases outside gene matches: 7. The CDR3 sequence is 14 residues long. This chain's CDR3 is CASSKTGGRDEQYF. DNA of the CDR3: TGTGCCAGCAGTAAAACAGGGGGCCGGGACGAGCAGTACTTC.

V and J are TRBV12-3 or TRBV12-4 and TRBJ2-7; TRBD2 might be the D (6 bases). CDR3 size: 16 residues. V was trimmed by 0 bases and J by 1 base, leaving 13 bases between them. The CDR3 protein is CASSLAKRELSYEQYF. The CDR3 DNA reads as TGTGCCAGCAGTTTAGCCAAACGGGAGCTATCCTACGAGCAGTACTTC.

This clonotype was counted between two and nine times. The chain links TRBV29-1 to TRBJ2-3, with TRBD2 matching 14 bases. CDR3 length equals 15 residues. V was pared by 3 bases and J by 3 bases, with 2 bases of the junction left unmatched. Germline CDR1 reads SQVTM; CDR2 reads ANQGSEA. CDR3 sequence reads: CSVDGTSGRTDTQYF. The CDR3 DNA is TGCAGCGTTGATGGGACTAGCGGGAGAACAGATACGCAGTATTTT.

A few counts support this clonotype. The gene calls are TRBV20-1 and TRBJ2-4; maybe TRBD2 (6 bases). Trimming cost V 6 bases and J 0 bases, with 9 bases left between them. Germline assignment: CDR1 DFQATT and CDR2 SNEGSKA (reference sequence). This CDR3 contains 13 residues. In DNA form, the CDR3 reads TGCAGTGCCGGGAGAGGAGCCAAAAACATTCAGTACTTC. This gives the protein CSAGRGAKNIQYF.

This clonotype showed up many times. The rearrangement uses TRBV6-6 and TRBJ1-4; D is uncertain. From germline, CDR1 is MNHNY and CDR2 SVGAGI (reference sequence). V shed 7 bases and J shed 4 bases, with 16 bases lying between them. This CDR3 has 15 residues. CDR3 sequence reads: CASTPDGDGNEKLFF. The DNA of the CDR3 is TGTGCCAGCACCCCGGACGGGGATGGTAATGAAAAACTGTTTTTT.

The V call is TRBV5-1, the J call TRBJ1-4; D remains ambiguous. The CDR3 consists of 14 residues. The germline gives CDR1 SGHRS, CDR2 YFSETQ. Between the trimmed V and J ends, which lost 1 base and 0 bases, there was a span of 4 bases. The CDR3 is CASSLLSTNEKLFF. For the CDR3, the DNA is TGCGCCAGCAGCTTGCTATCAACTAATGAAAAACTGTTTTTT.

V and J are TRBV28 and TRBJ1-2, with TRBD1 matching 8 bases. Trimming removed 3 bases from V and 4 bases from J; junction bases left unmatched: 7. The CDR3 covers 15 residues. From germline, CDR1 is MDHEN and CDR2 SYDVKM. CDR3 loop: CASSFPGGYGYGYTF. The CDR3 region has the DNA TGTGCCAGCAGTTTCCCAGGGGGCTATGGCTATGGCTACACCTTC.

The sample holds a few counts of this clonotype. The gene calls are TRBV20-1 and TRBJ1-2; D unresolved. The CDR3 totals 13 residues. The germline CDR1 and CDR2 sequences are DFQATT and SNEGSKA (reference sequence). V gave up 1 base and J gave up 2 bases, with 8 bases separating them. The CDR3 protein is CSARGAPNYGYTF. DNA for the CDR3: TGCAGTGCTAGAGGGGCGCCAAACTATGGCTACACCTTC.

The chain joins TRBV20-1 to TRBJ1-1; D is unresolved. Germline V CDR1 and CDR2: DFQATT, SNEGSKA (reference sequence). V was clipped by 4 bases and J by 1 base, with 22 bases between them. The CDR3 has 17 amino acids. CDR3 coding DNA: TGCAGTGCTAACCGGCCCATCAGCAGATTTGGGAACACTGAAGCTTTCTTT. Translation gives CSANRPISRFGNTEAFF.

This clonotype was observed a few times. V and J are TRBV27 and TRBJ2-5; D is perhaps TRBD2 (6 bases). Germline CDR1 is MNHEY and CDR2 is SMNVEV (reference sequence). V lost 1 base, J lost 4 bases, and 13 bases lay in between. CDR3 length: 15 residues. The CDR3 nucleotides read TGTGCCAGCAGTTTATATGGGGGGAACGGAGAGACCCAGTACTTC. It encodes CASSLYGGNGETQYF.

This clonotype showed up just a few times. V gene TRBV20-1 combines with J gene TRBJ2-1, with no clear D. Germline values: CDR1 DFQATT, CDR2 SNEGSKA (reference sequence). Deletions cut 5 bases from V and 5 bases from J, with 19 bases between. This CDR3 region has 15 residues. The CDR3 loop is CSAESLRRSNNEQFF. Here the CDR3 DNA reads TGCAGTGCTGAATCCCTGAGGCGGTCTAACAATGAGCAGTTCTTC.

V gene TRBV4-2 combines with J gene TRBJ2-5; D is unclear. The CDR3 contains 14 residues. The germline V gene encodes CDR1 LGHNA and CDR2 YNFKEQ. V was cut by 0 bases and J by 2 bases, with 7 bases left in between. CDR3 region: CASSQDHGQETQYF. CDR3 coding DNA: TGTGCCAGCAGCCAAGATCATGGTCAAGAGACCCAGTACTTC.

The rearrangement joins TRBV6-8 to TRBJ2-3; 8 nucleotides match TRBD1. The CDR3 contains 17 residues. Germline assignment: CDR1 MNHGY and CDR2 SAAAGT. J gave up 5 bases and V 5 bases, and 15 bases lay outside the gene matches. The CDR3 sequence: CASSLRPTGVRRDTQYF. CDR3 nucleotides: TGTGCCAGCAGTCTTCGACCGACAGGGGTTCGTAGAGATACGCAGTATTTT.

The V gene is TRBV29-1, the J gene TRBJ2-7; D is undetermined. CDR1 is SQVTM and CDR2 is ANQGSEA in the germline V gene. The CDR3 is made up of 12 amino acids. V shed 4 bases and J shed 1 base, with 8 bases lying between them. CDR3 in amino acids: CSVGQVSYEQYF. Here the CDR3 DNA reads TGCAGCGTTGGGCAAGTATCCTACGAGCAGTACTTC.

In this sample, this clonotype turned up a few times. The rearrangement links TRBV20-1 to TRBJ2-5; a weak D match, TRBD1 (6 bases). TRBJ2-7 matches the DNA end more closely, so the J call is doubtful. The CDR3 has 14 residues. Germline V CDR1 and CDR2: DFQATT, SNEGSKA (reference sequence). Here the CDR3 DNA reads TGCAGTGCTAGGCCCGGGCCCAGGGGCTACGAGCAGTACTTC. It encodes CSARPGPRGYEQYF.

In regard to this clonotype: Just one base apart from a much larger clone, this may be a read error. This rearrangement joins TRBV20-1 to TRBJ2-1, with D unclear. Matching the DNA end better, TRBJ2-7 makes the J call doubtful. The CDR3 is 12 residues long. CDR1 DFQATT and CDR2 SNEGSKA come from the germline V gene (reference sequence). The CDR3 sequence: CGAQATQYEQYF. The CDR3 DNA reads as TGCGGTGCTCAGGCTACCCAATACGAGCAGTACTTC.

V and J are TRBV2 and TRBJ2-5, with D perhaps TRBD1 (5 bases). Germline V lookup: CDR1 SNHLY, CDR2 FYNNEI. The CDR3 totals 14 residues. The ends were cut back, 3 bases at V and 5 bases at J, with 13 bases in the middle. DNA of the CDR3: TGTGCCAGCAGTGAGATTGACCGACAGGAGACCCAGTACTTC. This translates into CASSEIDRQETQYF.

The sample holds a few counts of this clonotype. This chain uses TRBV4-3 with TRBJ2-7, with D possibly TRBD1 on 6 matching bases. CDR1 and CDR2 from the germline V gene are LGHNA and YSLEER. The CDR3 sequence is 16 residues long. The V end lost 3 bases, the J end lost 2 bases, and 17 bases lay between the germline ends. CDR3 loop: CASSQGSQGIAYEQYF. Here the CDR3 DNA reads TGCGCCAGCAGCCAGGGATCGCAGGGGATCGCCTACGAGCAGTACTTC.

This clonotype occurred a few times. The V and J genes are TRBV4-3 and TRBJ1-2; D call uncertain. The germline CDR1 and CDR2 sequences are LGHNA and YSLEER. Deletions cut 4 bases from V and 2 bases from J, with 8 bases between. This CDR3 spans 13 amino acids. This CDR3 is CASSPNGNYGYTF. DNA for the CDR3: TGCGCCAGCAGCCCTAACGGGAACTATGGCTACACCTTC.

The V call is TRBV21-1, the J call TRBJ2-7; TRBD1, the D gene given by the table, was not confirmed from the DNA. TRBV21-1 is annotated as a pseudogene. The CDR3 spans 13 residues. The CDR3 loop is CASNRQGSYEQYF. The CDR3 nucleotides read TGTGCCAGCAACAGACAGGGATCCTACGAGCAGTACTTC.

This clonotype was seen only once. One end of the junction does not line up with germline, which may come from a read error. The J gene is TRBJ2-7, the V gene TRBV12-3 or TRBV12-4; D possibly uses TRBD1 or TRBD2 (5 bases each). The CDR3 is made up of 12 amino acids. The CDR3 nucleotides read TGTGCCAGCAGTTTGTTCGGGGACGAGCAGCACTTC. It yields the protein CASSLFGDEQHF.

The genes are TRBV2 and TRBJ2-2; TRBD2 might be the D (6 bases). The germline CDR1 and CDR2 sequences are SNHLY and FYNNEI. V was trimmed by 1 base and J by 4 bases, leaving 7 bases between them. The CDR3 has 14 residues. The CDR3 loop reads CASSEDGSTGELFF. The CDR3 DNA is TGTGCCAGCAGTGAAGACGGGAGCACCGGGGAGCTGTTTTTT.